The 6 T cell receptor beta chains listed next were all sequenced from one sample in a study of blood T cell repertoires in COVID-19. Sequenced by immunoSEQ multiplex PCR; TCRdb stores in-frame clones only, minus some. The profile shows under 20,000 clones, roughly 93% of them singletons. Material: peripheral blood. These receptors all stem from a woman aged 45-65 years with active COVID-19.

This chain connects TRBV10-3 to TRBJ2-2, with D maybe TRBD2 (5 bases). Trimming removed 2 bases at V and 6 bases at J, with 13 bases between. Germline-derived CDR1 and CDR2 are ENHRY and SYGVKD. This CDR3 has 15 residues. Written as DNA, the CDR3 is TGTGCCATCAGTGAGCCCGAAAGCGGCTCCGGGGAGCTGTTTTTT. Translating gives CAISEPESGSGELFF.

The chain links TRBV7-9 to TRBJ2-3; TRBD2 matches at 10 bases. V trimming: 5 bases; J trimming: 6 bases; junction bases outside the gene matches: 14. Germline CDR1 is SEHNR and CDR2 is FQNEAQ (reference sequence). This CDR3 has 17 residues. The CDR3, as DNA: TGTGCCAGCAGCCTAGGGAGCGGGAGGGCCTTTGGGGATACGCAGTATTTT. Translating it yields CASSLGSGRAFGDTQYF. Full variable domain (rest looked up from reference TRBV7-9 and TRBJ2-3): DTGVSQNPRHKITKRGQNVTFRCDPISEHNRLYWYRQTLGQGPEFLTYFQNEAQLEKSRLLSDRFSAERPKGSFSTLEIQRTEQGDSAMYLCASSLGSGRAFGDTQYFGPGTRLTVL.

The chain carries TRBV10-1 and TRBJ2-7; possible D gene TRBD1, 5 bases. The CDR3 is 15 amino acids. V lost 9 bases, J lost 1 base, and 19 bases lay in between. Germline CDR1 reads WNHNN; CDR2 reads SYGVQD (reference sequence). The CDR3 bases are TGCGCCAGACAAGTACCATCAGGGTCTTCCTACGAGCAGTACTTC. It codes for CARQVPSGSSYEQYF.

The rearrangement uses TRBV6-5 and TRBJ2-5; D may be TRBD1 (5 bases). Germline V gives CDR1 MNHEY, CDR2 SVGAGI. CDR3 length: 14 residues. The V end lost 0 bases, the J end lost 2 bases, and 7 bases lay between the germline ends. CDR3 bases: TGTGCCAGCAGTTACTCGTACAGGCAAGAGACCCAGTACTTC. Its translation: CASSYSYRQETQYF.

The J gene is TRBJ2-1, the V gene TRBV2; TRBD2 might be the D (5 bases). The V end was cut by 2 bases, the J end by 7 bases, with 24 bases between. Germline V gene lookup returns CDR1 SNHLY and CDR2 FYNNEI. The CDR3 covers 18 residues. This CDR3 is CASSESVGVGEMENEQFF. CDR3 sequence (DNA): TGTGCCAGCAGTGAATCGGTCGGGGTTGGAGAGATGGAAAATGAGCAGTTCTTC.

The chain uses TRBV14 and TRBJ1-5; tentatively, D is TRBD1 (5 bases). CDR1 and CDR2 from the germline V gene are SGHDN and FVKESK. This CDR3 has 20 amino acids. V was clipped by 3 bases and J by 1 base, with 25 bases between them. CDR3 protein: CASSQHRDSRRSSSNQPQHF. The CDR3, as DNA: TGTGCCAGCAGCCAGCACCGGGACTCCCGTCGGTCGTCAAGCAATCAGCCCCAGCATTTT.